The 3 T cell receptor beta chains given below trace back to one sample, sequenced in a study of identical twins. TCRdb reprocessed the 5' RACE reads with MiXCR, giving one entry per CDR3 protein. The table records under 900,000 distinct CDR3 sequences, over 9% of them present only once. A further study also used this sample, focusing on yellow fever vaccine responses in identical twins.

Sequences were obtained from PBMCs. Receptor source: a woman aged 18 to 35 in good health.

This clonotype was found many times. The germline gene is not matched at one end of the junction; a read error may be the cause. The chain carries TRBV5-1 and TRBJ2-5; D remains ambiguous. Germline loops: CDR1 SGHRS, CDR2 YFSETQ. CDR3 length: 12 amino acids. The CDR3 reads CASSLVGETQYF. The DNA for the CDR3 is TGTGCCAGCAGTTTAGTGGGGGAGACCCAGTACTTC. Variable domain in full (rest from reference TRBV5-1 and TRBJ2-5): KAGVTQTPRYLIKTRGQQVTLSCSPISGHRSVSWYQQTPGQGLQFLFEYFSETQRNKGNFPGRFSGRQFSNSRSEMNVSTLELGDSALYLCASSLVGETQYFGPGTRLLVL.

The chain couples TRBV11-1 to TRBJ2-2; 8 positions match TRBD1. After removal of 2 bases from V and 4 bases from J, the junction contained 12 bases not matched to a gene. Germline CDR1 reads SGHAT; CDR2 reads FQDESV (reference sequence). This CDR3 region has 18 residues. The DNA of the CDR3 is TGTGCCAGCAGCTTATTACGATCAGGACAGGGCTCCACCGGGGAGCTGTTTTTT. Its protein is CASSLLRSGQGSTGELFF.

This clonotype was counted between two and nine times. The chain employs TRBV5-8 and TRBJ1-1; possibly TRBD1 for D (5 bases). V was pared by 0 bases and J by 10 bases, with 10 bases between. In germline, CDR1 is SGHTS, CDR2 YDEGEE. This CDR3 region has 12 residues. The CDR3, as DNA: TGTGCCAGCAGCTTGGCGGGGGGTTTAGCTTTCTTT. Translated: CASSLAGGLAFF.